Listed below are T cell receptor beta chains from one sample, sequenced in a study of OX40 agonist ivuxolimab in advanced cancers. Produced via immunoSEQ multiplex PCR; TCRdb's table is partial and in-frame only. This sample yields fewer than 130,000 clones, of which approximately 89% are seen a single time; 0.27% belongs to the top ten. The specimen comprised CD4+ or CD8+ T cells sorted from blood, sampled in a trial of the OX40 agonist ivuxolimab. The receptors shown here come from an adult with an advanced solid tumor such as melanoma, head and neck, liver or kidney cancer. The CDR3 runs from the conserved cysteine through the conserved F or W. A D gene is named only where the DNA matches it firmly. Clone sizes are given selectively: once, few, many, or a class where the clone is expanded.

TRBJ2-6,16,-,TRBV29-1,-,CSASRDIDSGANVLTF,TGCAGCGCGAGCCGGGACATAGACTCTGGGGCCAACGTCCTGACTTTC
TRBJ1-2,11,-,TRBV19,-,CASSPKGWITF,TGTGCCAGTAGTCCAAAAGGGTGGATCACCTTC
TRBJ2-1,14,TRBD1,TRBV7-3,-,CASSPGTGFNEQFF,TGTGCCAGCAGCCCCGGGACAGGCTTCAATGAGCAGTTCTTC
TRBJ2-7,14,-,TRBV5-5,-,CASSLGQSRYEQYF,TGTGCCAGCAGCTTGGGCCAGAGTCGATACGAGCAGTACTTC
TRBJ2-5,15,TRBD2,TRBV7-2,-,CASSTTGGSVKTQYF,TGTGCCAGCAGCACTACGGGGGGATCGGTGAAGACCCAGTACTTC
TRBJ2-5,16,TRBD2,TRBV7-2,-,CASSPQLAGEGETQYF,TGTGCCAGCAGCCCGCAACTAGCGGGAGAGGGAGAGACCCAGTACTTC
TRBJ2-2,19,TRBD1,TRBV18,-,CASSLTRTGAGLGAGELFF,TGTGCCAGCTCACTAACCCGGACAGGGGCTGGCCTGGGCGCCGGGGAGCTGTTTTTT
TRBJ2-7,15,-,TRBV5-5,once,CASSLEWERTYEQYF,TGTGCCAGCAGCTTGGAATGGGAGAGAACCTACGAGCAGTACTTC
TRBJ2-7,15,-,TRBV11-2,-,CASSLLVAETYEQYF,TGTGCCAGCAGCTTACTAGTAGCGGAGACCTACGAGCAGTACTTC
TRBJ2-2,16,-,TRBV30,-,CAWSVQAYTNTGELFF,TGTGCCTGGAGTGTACAGGCCTATACGAACACCGGGGAGCTGTTTTTT
TRBJ2-1,15,TRBD1,TRBV5-1,-,CASSLGQGALNEQFF,TGCGCCAGCAGCCTGGGACAGGGGGCCCTCAATGAGCAGTTCTTC
TRBJ2-6,16,-,TRBV6-4,-,CASSESGKPGANVLTF,TGTGCCAGCAGTGAGTCAGGGAAGCCTGGGGCCAACGTCCTGACTTTC
TRBJ2-7,15,TRBD2,TRBV5-1,-,CASSLGAGVSYEQYF,TGCGCCAGCAGTCTTGGAGCGGGGGTCTCCTACGAGCAGTACTTC
TRBJ2-7,15,-,TRBV9,-,CASSVEGTTGSEQYF,TGTGCCAGCAGCGTAGAGGGGACGACAGGCTCCGAGCAGTACTTC
TRBJ1-5,15,-,TRBV28,-,CASSSDSKGNQPQHF,TGTGCCAGCAGTTCCGACTCAAAAGGAAATCAGCCCCAGCATTTT
TRBJ1-3,15,-,TRBV18,-,CASSPGIQFGNTIYF,TGTGCCAGCTCACCCGGGATTCAATTTGGAAACACCATATATTTT
TRBJ2-1,14,-,TRBV19,-,CASSSVGTYNEQFF,TGTGCCAGTAGTTCAGTGGGGACCTACAATGAGCAGTTCTTC
TRBJ2-2,13,-,TRBV5-6,once,CASSSPFTGELFF,TGTGCCAGCAGCTCTCCATTCACCGGGGAGCTGTTTTTT
TRBJ2-1,14,-,TRBV6-6,-,CASSYSRVYNEQFF,TGTGCCAGCAGTTACTCGCGGGTTTACAATGAGCAGTTCTTC
TRBJ1-6,15,-,TRBV11-2,-,CASSLRGSYNSPLHF,TGTGCCAGCAGCTTACGGGGTTCCTATAATTCACCCCTCCACTTT
TRBJ2-5,14,-,TRBV12-5,-,CASGLGGVAETQYF,TGTGCTAGTGGTTTGGGGGGGGTAGCCGAGACCCAGTACTTC
TRBJ2-1,15,TRBD2,TRBV6-1,-,CASRRLAGEYDEQFF,TGTGCCAGCAGGAGACTAGCGGGAGAATACGATGAGCAGTTCTTC
TRBJ2-5,15,TRBD2,TRBV11-2,-,CASSSPAGGRETQYF,TGTGCCAGCAGCTCGCCAGCGGGAGGGCGCGAGACCCAGTACTTC
TRBJ2-7,16,-,TRBV27,once,CASSLSRGDYGYEQYF,TGTGCCAGCAGTTTATCGAGGGGGGATTACGGCTACGAGCAGTACTTC
TRBJ2-6,17,-,TRBV10-3,-,CAISGGDLSSGANVLTF,TGTGCCATCAGTGGGGGGGATTTGAGCTCTGGGGCCAACGTCCTGACTTTC
TRBJ2-7,14,-,TRBV5-1,-,CASSLAGRENEQYF,TGCGCCAGCAGCTTGGCCGGCAGGGAGAACGAGCAGTACTTC
TRBJ2-2,17,TRBD1,TRBV6-1,-,CASSGRTGLIIGGELFF,TGTGCCAGCAGTGGGCGGACAGGGCTGATAATTGGCGGGGAGCTGTTTTTT
TRBJ1-1,15,-,TRBV4-2,-,CASSHPDRPNTEAFF,TGTGCCAGCAGCCACCCCGACAGGCCGAACACTGAAGCTTTCTTT
TRBJ1-1,14,-,TRBV6-5,-,CASSPRGRNTEAFF,TGTGCCAGCAGCCCTCGGGGACGGAACACTGAAGCTTTCTTT
TRBJ1-1,16,-,TRBV19,-,CASSIQVQRANTEAFF,TGTGCCAGTAGTATACAGGTTCAAAGGGCGAACACTGAAGCTTTCTTT
TRBJ1-5,14,-,TRBV27,-,CASSLLGGNQPQHF,TGTGCCAGCAGTTTGTTGGGAGGCAATCAGCCCCAGCATTTT
TRBJ1-1,14,-,TRBV14,once,CASSQRQLNTEAFF,TGTGCCAGCAGCCAGAGGCAGCTGAACACTGAAGCTTTCTTT
TRBJ1-1,13,-,TRBV9,-,CASSVDGNTEAFF,TGTGCCAGCAGCGTAGACGGAAACACTGAAGCTTTCTTT
TRBJ1-2,14,-,TRBV4-2,-,CASSHEYSNYGYTF,TGTGCCAGCAGCCATGAGTACAGCAACTATGGCTACACCTTC
TRBJ2-3,13,-,TRBV28,-,CATGAPGTDTQYF,TGTGCGACGGGAGCCCCCGGCACAGATACGCAGTATTTT
TRBJ1-4,13,-,TRBV19,-,CASSMGASEKLFF,TGTGCCAGTAGTATGGGGGCCAGCGAAAAACTGTTTTTT
TRBJ1-1,11,-,TRBV10-3,-,CAIRGTAEAFF,TGTGCCATCAGAGGGACGGCTGAAGCTTTCTTT
TRBJ2-7,13,-,TRBV4-2,once,CASSQDWGDEQYF,TGTGCCAGCAGCCAAGATTGGGGAGACGAGCAGTACTTC
TRBJ1-4,14,-,TRBV25-1,-,CASSEYGGNEKLFF,TGTGCCAGCAGTGAATACGGAGGTAATGAAAAACTGTTTTTT
TRBJ2-3,16,-,TRBV18,once,CASSPPVEGFADTQYF,TGTGCCAGCTCACCACCGGTGGAAGGGTTCGCAGATACGCAGTATTTT
TRBJ2-5,13,-,TRBV9,-,CASSVTGQETQYF,TGTGCCAGCAGCGTCACCGGGCAAGAGACCCAGTACTTC
TRBJ1-2,14,-,TRBV11-3,-,CASSLGYRDYGYTF,TGTGCCAGCAGCTTAGGATACAGGGACTATGGCTACACCTTC
TRBJ1-2,14,TRBD1,TRBV6-5,-,CASSSGQQVYGYTF,TGTGCCAGCAGTTCGGGACAGCAAGTCTATGGCTACACCTTC
TRBJ1-6,16,TRBD1,TRBV4-3,-,CASSQDGGRGHSPLHF,TGCGCCAGCAGCCAAGATGGAGGCAGGGGGCACTCACCCCTCCACTTT
TRBJ1-1,13,-,TRBV28,-,CASRAYQNTEAFF,TGTGCCAGCCGCGCCTACCAGAACACTGAAGCTTTCTTT
TRBJ1-5,16,TRBD1,TRBV7-2,-,CASSTKTGTGNQPQHF,TGTGCCAGCAGCACCAAGACCGGGACAGGGAATCAGCCCCAGCATTTT
TRBJ1-5,15,-,TRBV6-6,-,CASRAEGRGNQPQHF,TGTGCCAGCAGAGCGGAGGGCCGGGGCAATCAGCCCCAGCATTTT
TRBJ2-7,14,-,TRBV6-5,-,CASSSAHSSYEQYF,TGTGCCAGCAGCTCCGCTCACAGCTCCTACGAGCAGTACTTC
TRBJ2-7,13,-,TRBV4-3,-,CASSQVVWGEQYF,TGCGCCAGCAGCCAAGTCGTCTGGGGCGAGCAGTACTTC
TRBJ1-1,13,-,TRBV6-5,-,CASSRAGSTEAFF,TGTGCCAGCAGTAGGGCGGGGAGCACTGAAGCTTTCTTT
TRBJ2-1,16,-,TRBV18,-,CASSPTRGTIPSEQFF,TGTGCCAGCTCACCGACCAGGGGTACCATTCCCAGTGAGCAGTTCTTC
TRBJ2-1,15,TRBD1,TRBV6-5,-,CASRGQGGGYNEQFF,TGTGCCAGCAGAGGACAGGGGGGGGGCTACAATGAGCAGTTCTTC
TRBJ2-2,17,TRBD1,TRBV5-4,-,CASSLPGTGGKAGELFF,TGTGCCAGCAGCTTGCCCGGGACAGGGGGCAAGGCCGGGGAGCTGTTTTTT
TRBJ2-6,17,TRBD1,TRBV28,-,CASRSGDRGGGANVLTF,TGTGCCAGCAGATCCGGGGACAGGGGTGGCGGGGCCAACGTCCTGACTTTC
TRBJ2-5,16,TRBD2,TRBV5-1,-,CASSSLAGGGEETQYF,TGCGCCAGCAGCTCCTTAGCGGGTGGCGGGGAGGAGACCCAGTACTTC
TRBJ1-4,15,-,TRBV7-8,few,CASSFGLRPNEKLFF,TGTGCCAGCAGCTTCGGCCTACGGCCCAATGAAAAACTGTTTTTT
TRBJ1-1,13,-,TRBV11-3,-,CASSSERVTEAFF,TGTGCCAGCAGCTCAGAGAGGGTCACTGAAGCTTTCTTT
TRBJ1-2,14,-,TRBV7-3,-,CASSLTGSNYGYTF,TGTGCCAGCAGCTTAACAGGGAGTAACTATGGCTACACCTTC
TRBJ1-1,15,-,TRBV28,-,CASRTYSVQGTEAFF,TGTGCCAGCAGGACTTACTCGGTCCAGGGCACTGAAGCTTTCTTT